The 2 T cell receptor beta chains below come from one sample, sequenced in a study of naive and memory T cell subsets. Two oligonucleotides, mixed equimolar, formed the beta constant-region primer covering TRBC1 and TRBC2. Nested alpha and beta constant-region primers with the SP2 primer drove four PCR rounds on ligated cDNA. TCRdb re-derived calls from the UMI-ligation and nested PCR reads in MiXCR, one entry per CDR3 protein. The data hold 95,000 to 150,000 distinct CDR3 sequences, with 35% to 45% observed a single time. The sample comprised central memory CD4+ T cells from blood. These receptors originate from a human donor in good health.

For this clonotype: This likely comes from a read error, as the CDR3 has no conserved phenylalanine or tryptophan at its end. The V call is TRBV20-1, the J call TRBJ2-7; D gene unclear. The germline V gene encodes CDR1 DFQATT and CDR2 SNEGSKA (reference sequence). This CDR3 has 13 amino acids. The V end lost 6 bases, the J end lost 2 bases, and 14 bases lay between the germline ends. DNA for the CDR3: TGCAGTGCCACGCCTCGCGGTGCCTACGAGCAGTACTAC. Its protein product is CSATPRGAYEQYY.

This clonotype was seen only a few times. V is TRBV7-2 and J is TRBJ1-1; weak D call: TRBD1 (6 bases). The V gene lost 5 bases and the J gene lost 4 bases, with 17 bases spanning the gap. There are 15 residues in the CDR3. Germline V gene sequence: CDR1 SGHTA, CDR2 FQGNSA. The CDR3 is CASSPTRGSTTEAFF. In DNA, the CDR3 is TGTGCCAGCAGCCCGACAAGGGGGTCTACCACTGAAGCTTTCTTT.